Shown below are 21 T cell receptor beta chains from a single sample sequenced in a study of breast tumors, draining lymph nodes, adjacent tissues. TCRdb re-derived calls from the multiplex PCR reads in MiXCR, one entry per CDR3 protein. Of about 180,000 distinct CDR3 sequences in the sample, roughly a third are singletons; the top ten hold around 4.5%. Breast cancer patients provided tissue from their axillary draining lymph nodes. The specimen was axillary lymph node tissue. All receptors come from a female donor with breast cancer. Some clones in this sample may be carry-over from other donors' samples.

As regards this clonotype: This could be a read error, since a much larger clone is one nucleotide away. The V and J genes are TRBV6-2 or TRBV6-3 and TRBJ2-2; D might be TRBD1 (5 bases). CDR1 and CDR2 (germline): MNHEY, SVGEGT. The CDR3 has 15 amino acids. Deletions cut 4 bases from V and 13 bases from J, with 22 bases between. The chain's CDR3 is CASSLETGIPRGLFF. For the CDR3, the DNA is TGTGCCAGCAGTTTGGAAACAGGAATCCCAAGGGGGCTGTTTTTT.

This clonotype was recorded once. Just one base apart from a much larger clone, this may be a read error. The chain is built from TRBV14 and TRBJ2-1; 11 nucleotides align to TRBD2. This CDR3 contains 17 residues. Trimming cost V 1 base and J 6 bases; bases outside gene matches: 8. Per germline, CDR1 SGHDN and CDR2 FVKESK. CDR3 residues: CASSQASGGSVLNEQFF. The CDR3 DNA reads as TGTGCCAGCAGCCAAGCTAGCGGGGGGTCCGTTCTCAATGAGCAGTTCTTC.

This rearrangement joins TRBV12-3 or TRBV12-4 to TRBJ1-5; 11 bases match TRBD1. The CDR3 length is 18 residues. The V and J ends lost 3 bases and 6 bases, in that order; junction bases with no gene match: 13. CDR3 bases: TGTGCCAGCAGTTTTTCCTATGGGGGACAGGGGGACAGTCAGCCCCAGCATTTT. Translating gives CASSFSYGGQGDSQPQHF.

This clonotype has ten or more counts. The chain carries TRBV7-9 and TRBJ1-2, with D maybe TRBD1 (6 bases). V lost 0 bases and J 7 bases, leaving 15 bases between the germline ends. In germline, CDR1 is SEHNR, CDR2 FQNEAQ (reference sequence). There are 15 residues in the CDR3. CDR3 amino acids: CASSLAGGGIGGYTF. The CDR3 coding sequence is TGTGCCAGCAGCTTAGCAGGGGGGGGAATCGGTGGCTACACCTTC.

This clonotype was detected only once. The chain uses TRBV5-1 and TRBJ2-2; D might be TRBD1 or TRBD2, each matching 6 bases. The germline CDR1 and CDR2 sequences are SGHRS and YFSETQ. The CDR3 length is 17 residues. Trimming took off 2 bases at V and 6 bases at J, with 20 bases between the two ends. This CDR3 reads CASSFRPGAARAGELFF. DNA of the CDR3: TGCGCCAGCAGCTTCCGACCGGGGGCGGCAAGGGCCGGGGAGCTGTTTTTT.

As concerns this clonotype: A read error may account for a junction end that differs from germline. This sequence joins TRBV5-6 and TRBJ1-3, with no clear D. The length of the CDR3 is 14 residues. The germline CDR1 and CDR2 sequences are SGHDT and YYEEEE. CDR3 residues: CAGSSRSPGNTIYF. The CDR3 DNA is TGTGCCGGCAGCTCTAGGAGTCCCGGAAACACCATATATTTT.

The V gene is TRBV6-1, the J gene TRBJ2-3; 9 bases fit TRBD2. Germline V CDR1 and CDR2: MNHNS, SASEGT. V lost 6 bases and J lost 5; bases outside the gene matches: 12. The CDR3 consists of 16 residues. The CDR3 DNA is TGTGCCAGCAGGAACCAAATAGCGGGAGCAAGAGATACGCAGTATTTT. Amino acid sequence: CASRNQIAGARDTQYF.

This clonotype has at least ten counts. V and J are TRBV5-1 and TRBJ2-7; 9 bases agree with TRBD1. Per the germline V gene, CDR1 is SGHRS and CDR2 is YFSETQ. This CDR3 has 14 amino acids. Trimming took 3 bases from V and 2 from J; bases not matched to a gene: 3. CDR3 in amino acids: CASSSRQGAYEQYF. In nucleotides, the CDR3 is TGCGCCAGCAGCTCCAGACAGGGGGCCTACGAGCAGTACTTC.

As for this clonotype: Given the absence of the conserved phenylalanine or tryptophan at the CDR3 end, a read error is likely. V is TRBV9 and J is TRBJ2-3, with a weak D call TRBD1 (5 bases). The better agreement between TRBJ1-5 and the DNA end casts doubt on the J call. In germline, CDR1 is SGDLS, CDR2 YYNGEE. CDR3 length: 16 amino acids. The CDR3 loop reads CASSGGTSGLTDTQHL. As DNA, the CDR3 is TGTGCCAGCAGCGGTGGGACTAGCGGTTTAACAGATACGCAGCATCTT.

This chain links TRBV10-3 with TRBJ2-3; the D gene is possibly TRBD1 (7 bases). The CDR3 spans 14 residues. Deletions cut 7 bases from V and 4 bases from J, with 15 bases between. Germline CDR1 is ENHRY and CDR2 is SYGVKD. The CDR3 reads CAIKRRGQPDTQYF. The CDR3 nucleotides are TGTGCCATCAAAAGGAGGGGGCAGCCAGATACGCAGTATTTT.

The chain uses TRBV20-1 and TRBJ1-3, with D uncertain. Germline CDR1 reads DFQATT; CDR2 reads SNEGSKA (reference sequence). The CDR3 is 11 amino acids. V shed 0 bases and J shed 8 bases, with 5 bases lying between them. CDR3 DNA sequence: TGCAGTGCTAGAGATGGGTACACCATATATTTT. Its protein is CSARDGYTIYF.

The chain employs TRBV10-3 and TRBJ1-2; D is possibly TRBD1 (5 bases). The CDR3 covers 13 residues. From germline, CDR1 is ENHRY and CDR2 SYGVKD. V gave up 2 bases and J gave up 1 base, with 5 bases separating them. CDR3 in amino acids: CAISEQGNYGYTF. The CDR3 DNA reads TGTGCCATCAGTGAGCAGGGTAACTATGGCTACACCTTC.

This clonotype was counted ten times or more. The chain couples TRBV6-1 to TRBJ1-5; 8 bases align to TRBD1. Germline V CDR1 and CDR2: MNHNS, SASEGT. V was pared by 11 bases and J by 1 base, with 10 bases of the junction left unmatched. This CDR3 comprises 15 residues. The CDR3 DNA is TGTGCCCACGGACAGGGAGAAATAAGCAATCAGCCCCAGCATTTT. As protein: CAHGQGEISNQPQHF.

This CDR3 reads CASSPPGGLSGANVLTF. The CDR3 region has the DNA TGTGCCAGCAGTCCGCCGGGAGGGCTCTCTGGGGCCAACGTCCTGACTTTC. The genes are TRBV6-5 and TRBJ2-6; 8 nucleotides agree with TRBD2. Looked up from germline, CDR1 is MNHEY and CDR2 is SVGAGI. V lost 5 bases and J lost 0; bases outside the gene matches: 6. The CDR3 length is 17 residues.

With respect to this clonotype: A read error may be the cause here, since a much bigger clone is one base away. The chain employs TRBV20-1 and TRBJ2-7; tentative D call: TRBD2 (5 bases). The V end lost 3 bases, the J end lost 3 bases, and 21 bases lay between the germline ends. CDR1 DFQATT and CDR2 SNEGSKA come from the germline V gene (reference sequence). The CDR3 is 16 residues long. The CDR3 region is CSASPRARAASYEQYF. The CDR3 DNA is TGCAGTGCTAGTCCGCGGGCAAGGGCCGCGAGCTACGAGCAGTACTTC.

This clonotype was recorded many times. The chain is built from TRBV10-1 and TRBJ2-7; D is perhaps TRBD2 (5 bases). Germline-derived CDR1 and CDR2 are WNHNN and SYGVQD (reference sequence). This CDR3 is 16 amino acids long. Trimming took off 0 bases at V and 4 bases at J, with 16 bases between the two ends. The CDR3 protein is CASSESIRRKGYEQYF. DNA for the CDR3: TGCGCCAGCAGTGAGTCTATTAGGAGGAAGGGATACGAGCAGTACTTC.

This clonotype was counted many times. V and J are TRBV7-9 and TRBJ1-2, with D possibly matching TRBD1 (5 bases). Germline V gene data show CDR1 as SEHNR and CDR2 as FQNEAQ (reference sequence). The CDR3 sequence is 15 residues long. V was shortened by 1 base and J by 3 bases, with 12 bases between the two germline ends. The CDR3 protein is CASSLVIQVHYGYTF. In nucleotides, the CDR3 is TGTGCCAGCAGCTTAGTAATACAGGTGCACTATGGCTACACCTTC.

This clonotype appeared many times. V and J are TRBV2 and TRBJ2-1; 9 positions match TRBD2. V shed 7 bases, J shed 5 bases, and the junction held 9 bases outside the gene matches. In germline, CDR1 is SNHLY, CDR2 FYNNEI. The CDR3 covers 15 residues. The CDR3 DNA sequence: TGTGCCAGCATCCCCAAGCGGGGGGACGACAATGAGCAGTTCTTC. It is translated as CASIPKRGDDNEQFF.

CDR3 in amino acids: CASSIGRVIQYF. The DNA of the CDR3 is TGTGCCAGTAGTATAGGACGGGTCATTCAGTACTTC. This chain uses TRBV19 with TRBJ2-4; D is undetermined. V shed 1 base and J shed 9 bases, with 7 bases lying between them. Per germline, CDR1 LNHDA and CDR2 SQIVND (reference sequence). The CDR3 contains 12 residues. The variable domain in full, completed from reference TRBV19 and TRBJ2-4, reads DGGITQSPKYLFRKEGQNVTLSCEQNLNHDAMYWYRQDPGQGLRLIYYSQIVNDFQKGDIAEGYSVSREKKESFPLTVTSAQKNPTAFYLCASSIGRVIQYFGAGTRLSVL.

As for this clonotype: A junction boundary mismatches the germline segment, possibly from a read error. The DNA of the CDR3 is TGTGCCAGTAGTATCCTCAGGGGGGGGAAAAACCAAGAGACCCAGTCCTTC. Amino acid sequence: CASSILRGGKNQETQSF. The chain joins TRBV19 to TRBJ2-5, with D possibly called TRBD1 or TRBD2 (7 bases each). The CDR3 loop spans 17 amino acids. Germline V lookup: CDR1 LNHDA, CDR2 SQIVND (reference sequence). Combining the CDR3 with reference TRBV19 and TRBJ2-5 gives the whole variable domain DGGITQSPKYLFRKEGQNVTLSCEQNLNHDAMYWYRQDPGQGLRLIYYSQIVNDFQKGDIAEGYSVSREKKESFPLTVTSAQKNPTAFYLCASSILRGGKNQETQSFGPGTRLLVL.

This clonotype was picked up many times. The chain links TRBV10-2 to TRBJ1-2; D call uncertain. Germline V lookup: CDR1 WSHSY, CDR2 SAAADI. The CDR3 covers 12 residues. In DNA form, the CDR3 reads TGCGCTTGTGGGGTACAAGGCTATGGCTACACCTTC. This sequence encodes CACGVQGYGYTF.